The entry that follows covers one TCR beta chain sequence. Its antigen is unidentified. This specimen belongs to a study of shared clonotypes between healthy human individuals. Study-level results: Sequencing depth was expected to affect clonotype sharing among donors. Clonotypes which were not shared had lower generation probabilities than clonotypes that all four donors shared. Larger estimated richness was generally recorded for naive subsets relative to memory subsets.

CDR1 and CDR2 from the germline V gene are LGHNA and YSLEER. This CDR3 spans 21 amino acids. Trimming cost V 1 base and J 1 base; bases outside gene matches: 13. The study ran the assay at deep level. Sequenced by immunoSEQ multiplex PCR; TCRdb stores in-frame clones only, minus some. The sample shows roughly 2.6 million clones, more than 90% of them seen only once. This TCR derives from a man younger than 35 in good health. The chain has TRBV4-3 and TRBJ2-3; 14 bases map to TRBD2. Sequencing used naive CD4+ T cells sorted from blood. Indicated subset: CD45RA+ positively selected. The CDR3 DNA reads TGCGCCAGCAGCCAAGCGACTCCGGGACTAGCGGGAGTGGGGCGCACAGATACGCAGTATTTT. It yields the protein CASSQATPGLAGVGRTDTQYF.